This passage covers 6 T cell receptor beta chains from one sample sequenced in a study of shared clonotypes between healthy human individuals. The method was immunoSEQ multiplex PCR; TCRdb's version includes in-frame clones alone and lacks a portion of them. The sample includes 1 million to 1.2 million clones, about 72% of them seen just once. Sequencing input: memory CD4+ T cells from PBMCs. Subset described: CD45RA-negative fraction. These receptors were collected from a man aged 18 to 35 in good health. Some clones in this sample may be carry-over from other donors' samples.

The CDR3 sequence is CAWTRQGGSQPQHF. The CDR3 coding sequence is TGTGCCTGGACCCGACAGGGGGGGAGTCAGCCCCAGCATTTT. This chain uses TRBV30 with TRBJ1-5, with 9 bases lining up with TRBD1. The CDR3 covers 14 residues. In germline, CDR1 is GTSNPN, CDR2 SVGIG (reference sequence). V dropped 4 bases and J dropped 6; count of bases not matched to a gene: 7.

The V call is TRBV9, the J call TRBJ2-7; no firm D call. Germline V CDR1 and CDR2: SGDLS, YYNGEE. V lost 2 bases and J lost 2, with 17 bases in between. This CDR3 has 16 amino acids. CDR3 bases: TGTGCCAGCAGCGTGGGCCCTCGACTGGATACCTACGAGCAGTACTTC. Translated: CASSVGPRLDTYEQYF.

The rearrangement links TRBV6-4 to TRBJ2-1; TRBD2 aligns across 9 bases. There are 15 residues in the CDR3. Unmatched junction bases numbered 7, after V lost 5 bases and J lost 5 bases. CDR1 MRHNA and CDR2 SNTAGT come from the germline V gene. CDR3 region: CASSLVSGSDNEQFF. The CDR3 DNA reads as TGTGCCAGCAGTCTTGTTAGCGGGAGTGACAATGAGCAGTTCTTC.

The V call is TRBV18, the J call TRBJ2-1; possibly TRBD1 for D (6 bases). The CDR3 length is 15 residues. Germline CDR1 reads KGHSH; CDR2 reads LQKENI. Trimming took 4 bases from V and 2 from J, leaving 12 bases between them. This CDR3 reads CASSLLQGPYNEQFF. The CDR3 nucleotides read TGTGCCAGCTCACTCCTACAGGGCCCCTACAATGAGCAGTTCTTC.

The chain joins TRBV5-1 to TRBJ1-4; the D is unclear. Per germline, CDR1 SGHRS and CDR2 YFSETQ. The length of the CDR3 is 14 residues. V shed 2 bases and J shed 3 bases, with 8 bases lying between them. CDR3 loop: CASSFGPPNEKLFF. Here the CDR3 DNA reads TGCGCCAGCAGCTTCGGGCCTCCTAATGAAAAACTGTTTTTT.

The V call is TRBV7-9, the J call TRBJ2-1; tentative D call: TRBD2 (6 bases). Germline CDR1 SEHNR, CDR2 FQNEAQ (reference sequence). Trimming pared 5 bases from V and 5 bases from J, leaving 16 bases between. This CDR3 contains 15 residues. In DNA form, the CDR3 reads TGTGCCAGCAGCGGCCGGCGACTAGGACACAATGAGCAGTTCTTC. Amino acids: CASSGRRLGHNEQFF.